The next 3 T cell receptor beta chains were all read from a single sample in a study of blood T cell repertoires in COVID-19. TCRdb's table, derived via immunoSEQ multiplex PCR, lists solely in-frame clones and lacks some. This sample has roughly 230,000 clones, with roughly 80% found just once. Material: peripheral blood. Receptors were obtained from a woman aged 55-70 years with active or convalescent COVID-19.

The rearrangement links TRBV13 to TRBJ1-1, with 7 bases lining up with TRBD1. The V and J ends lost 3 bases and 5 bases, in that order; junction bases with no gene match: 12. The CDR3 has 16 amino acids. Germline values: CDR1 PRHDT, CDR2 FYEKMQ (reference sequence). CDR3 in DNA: TGTGCCAGCAGCTTGTATACAGGGGTAGGAAGAACTGAAGCTTTCTTT. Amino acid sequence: CASSLYTGVGRTEAFF.

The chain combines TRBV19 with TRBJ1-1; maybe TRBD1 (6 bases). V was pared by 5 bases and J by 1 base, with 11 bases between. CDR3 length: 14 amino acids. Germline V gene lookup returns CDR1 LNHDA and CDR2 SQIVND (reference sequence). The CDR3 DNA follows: TGTGCCAGTAGTGACGGACAGCAGAACACTGAAGCTTTCTTT. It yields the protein CASSDGQQNTEAFF.

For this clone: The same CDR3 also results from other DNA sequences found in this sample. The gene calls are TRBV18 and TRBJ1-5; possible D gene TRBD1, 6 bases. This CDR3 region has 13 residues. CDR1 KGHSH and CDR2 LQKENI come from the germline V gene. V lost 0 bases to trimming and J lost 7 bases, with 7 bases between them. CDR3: CASSPPGGQPQHF. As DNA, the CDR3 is TGTGCCAGCTCACCACCAGGGGGACAGCCCCAGCATTTT.